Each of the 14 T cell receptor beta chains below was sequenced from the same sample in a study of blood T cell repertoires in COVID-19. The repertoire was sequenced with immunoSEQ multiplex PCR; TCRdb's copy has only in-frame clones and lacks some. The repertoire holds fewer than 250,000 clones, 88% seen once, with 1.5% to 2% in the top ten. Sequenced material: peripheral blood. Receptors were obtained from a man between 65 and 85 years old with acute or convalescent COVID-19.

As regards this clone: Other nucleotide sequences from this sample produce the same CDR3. CDR3 residues: CASSPGTGGNQPQHF. The CDR3 nucleotides read TGTGCCAGCAGTCCCGGGACAGGGGGCAATCAGCCCCAGCATTTT. The rearrangement joins TRBV2 to TRBJ1-5; the match to TRBD1 covers 10 bases. After removal of 5 bases from V and 2 bases from J, the junction contained 3 bases not matched to a gene. The CDR3 has 15 residues. Per the germline V gene, CDR1 is SNHLY and CDR2 is FYNNEI. Supplemented by reference TRBV2 and TRBJ1-5, the full variable domain reads EPEVTQTPSHQVTQMGQEVILRCVPISNHLYFYWYRQILGQKVEFLVSFYNNEISEKSEIFDDQFSVERPDGSNFTLKIRSTKLEDSAMYFCASSPGTGGNQPQHFGDGTRLSIL.

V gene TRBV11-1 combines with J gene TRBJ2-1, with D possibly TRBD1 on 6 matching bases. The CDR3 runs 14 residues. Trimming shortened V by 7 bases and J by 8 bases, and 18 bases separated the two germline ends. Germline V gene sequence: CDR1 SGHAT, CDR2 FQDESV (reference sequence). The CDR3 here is CASNSKGSGDEQFF. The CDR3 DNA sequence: TGTGCCAGCAATTCCAAGGGATCAGGGGATGAGCAGTTCTTC.

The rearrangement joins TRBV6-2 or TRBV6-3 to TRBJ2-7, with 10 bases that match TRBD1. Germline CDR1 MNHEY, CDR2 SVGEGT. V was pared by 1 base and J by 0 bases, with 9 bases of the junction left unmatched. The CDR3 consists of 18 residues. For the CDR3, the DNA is TGTGCCAGCAGTTACTTAAGGACAGGGGGAAGTTTCTCCTACGAGCAGTACTTC. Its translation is CASSYLRTGGSFSYEQYF.

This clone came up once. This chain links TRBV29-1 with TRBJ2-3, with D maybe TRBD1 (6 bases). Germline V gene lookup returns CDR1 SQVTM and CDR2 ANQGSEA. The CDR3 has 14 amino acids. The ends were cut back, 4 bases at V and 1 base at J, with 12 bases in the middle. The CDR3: CSVATGIRTDTQYF. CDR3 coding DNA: TGCAGCGTTGCGACAGGAATACGCACAGATACGCAGTATTTT.

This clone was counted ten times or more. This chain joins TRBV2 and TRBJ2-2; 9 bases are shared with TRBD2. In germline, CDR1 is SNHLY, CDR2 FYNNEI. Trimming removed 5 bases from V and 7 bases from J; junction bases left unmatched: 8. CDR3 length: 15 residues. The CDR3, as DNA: TGTGCCAGCAGTCTTAGCGGGAGAGGAGGCGGGGAGCTGTTTTTT. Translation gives CASSLSGRGGGELFF.

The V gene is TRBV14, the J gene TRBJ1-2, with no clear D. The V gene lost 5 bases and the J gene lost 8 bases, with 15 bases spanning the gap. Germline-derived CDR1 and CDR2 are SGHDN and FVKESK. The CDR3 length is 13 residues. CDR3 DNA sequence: TGTGCCAGCAGCGAGGGTACAAGGCAAGGCTACACCTTC. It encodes CASSEGTRQGYTF.

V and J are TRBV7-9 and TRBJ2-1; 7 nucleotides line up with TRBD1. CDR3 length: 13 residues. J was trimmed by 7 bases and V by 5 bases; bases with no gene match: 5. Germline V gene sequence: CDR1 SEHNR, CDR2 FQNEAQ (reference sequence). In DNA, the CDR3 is TGTGCCAGCAGCCCGGGACAGATTAATGAGCAGTTCTTC. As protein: CASSPGQINEQFF.

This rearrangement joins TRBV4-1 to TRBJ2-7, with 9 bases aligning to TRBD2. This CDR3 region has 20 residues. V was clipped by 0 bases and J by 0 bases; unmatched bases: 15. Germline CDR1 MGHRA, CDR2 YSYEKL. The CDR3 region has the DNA TGCGCCAGCAGCCAAGAGAAGAGCGGGAGGACTAAAACGAGCTCCTACGAGCAGTACTTC. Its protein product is CASSQEKSGRTKTSSYEQYF.

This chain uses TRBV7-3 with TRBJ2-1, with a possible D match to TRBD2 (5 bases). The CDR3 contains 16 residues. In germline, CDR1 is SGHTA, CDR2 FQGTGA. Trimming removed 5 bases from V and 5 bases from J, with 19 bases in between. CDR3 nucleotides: TGTGCCAGCAGCGAGCAAGGAGGCCCCGACAACAATGAGCAGTTCTTC. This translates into CASSEQGGPDNNEQFF.

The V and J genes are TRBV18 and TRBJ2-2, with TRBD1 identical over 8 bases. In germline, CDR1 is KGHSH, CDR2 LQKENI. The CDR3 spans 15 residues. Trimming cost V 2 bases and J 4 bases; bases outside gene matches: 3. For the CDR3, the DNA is TGTGCCAGCTCACCAGAGACAGGGGTCACCGGGGAGCTGTTTTTT. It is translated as CASSPETGVTGELFF.

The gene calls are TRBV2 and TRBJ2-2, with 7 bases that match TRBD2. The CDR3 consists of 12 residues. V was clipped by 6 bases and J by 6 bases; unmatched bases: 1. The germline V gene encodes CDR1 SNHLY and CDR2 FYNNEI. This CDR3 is CASRREPGELFF. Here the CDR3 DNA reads TGTGCCAGCAGGCGGGAGCCCGGGGAGCTGTTTTTT.

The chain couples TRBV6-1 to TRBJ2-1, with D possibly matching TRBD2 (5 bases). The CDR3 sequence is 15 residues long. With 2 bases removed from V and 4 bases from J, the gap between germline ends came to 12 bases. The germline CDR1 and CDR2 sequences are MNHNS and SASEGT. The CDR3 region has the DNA TGTGCCAGCAGTGAACGGATAGCGCAGTACAATGAGCAGTTCTTC. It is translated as CASSERIAQYNEQFF.

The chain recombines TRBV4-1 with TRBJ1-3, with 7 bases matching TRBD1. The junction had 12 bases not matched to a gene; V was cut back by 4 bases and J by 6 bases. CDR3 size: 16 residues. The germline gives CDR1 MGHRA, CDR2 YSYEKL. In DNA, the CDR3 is TGCGCCAGCAGCCGTACCGGGACAGTGACTGAAAACACCATATATTTT. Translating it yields CASSRTGTVTENTIYF.

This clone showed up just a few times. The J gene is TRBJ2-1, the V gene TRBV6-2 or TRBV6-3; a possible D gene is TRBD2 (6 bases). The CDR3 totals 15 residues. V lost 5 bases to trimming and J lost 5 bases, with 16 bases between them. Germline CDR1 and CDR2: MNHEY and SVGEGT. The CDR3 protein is CASSLSGSFNNEQFF. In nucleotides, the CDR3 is TGTGCCAGCAGTCTCAGCGGGTCTTTTAACAATGAGCAGTTCTTC.